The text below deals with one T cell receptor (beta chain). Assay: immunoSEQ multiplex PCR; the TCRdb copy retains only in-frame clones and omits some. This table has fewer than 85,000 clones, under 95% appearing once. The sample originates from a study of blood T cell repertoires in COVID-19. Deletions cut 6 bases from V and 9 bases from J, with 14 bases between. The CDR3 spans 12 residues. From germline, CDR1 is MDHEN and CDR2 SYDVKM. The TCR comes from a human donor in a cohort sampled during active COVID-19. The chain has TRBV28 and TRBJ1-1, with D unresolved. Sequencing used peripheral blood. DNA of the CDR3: TGTGCCAGCAGCTCCCTCGGTTTTAAAGCTTTCTTT. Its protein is CASSSLGFKAFF.